This TCR beta chain was sequenced in a study of patients and donors after allogeneic stem cell transplantation. The ends were cut back, 1 base at V and 3 bases at J, with 13 bases in the middle. Germline loops: CDR1 DFQATT, CDR2 SNEGSKA (reference sequence). CDR3 size: 15 residues. MiXCR, run by TCRdb on the RT-PCR reads, gives a single entry per CDR3 protein. Found here are about a million distinct CDR3 sequences, roughly 18% of them singletons; the top ten hold roughly 6%. This clonotype was counted only a few times. This sequence was found in a human donor who was either an allogeneic HSCT recipient or a stem cell or donor lymphocyte infusion donor (not recorded which). It is not recorded whose cells these are; they may come from a transplant donor. This chain joins TRBV20-1 and TRBJ2-1; no definite D call. Sequencing was performed on blood, either unsorted or a sorted T cell fraction (not recorded which). The CDR3 reads CSARGLLDLYNEQFF. The CDR3 DNA reads TGCAGTGCTAGAGGTCTTCTGGACCTCTACAATGAGCAGTTCTTC.